The 13 T cell receptor beta chains in this list originate from one sample, sequenced in a study of shared clonotypes between healthy human individuals. Generated by immunoSEQ multiplex PCR, the TCRdb table keeps only in-frame clones and is missing some. The sample has under 1,100,000 clones; about three quarters are singletons. The specimen sequenced was memory CD4+ T cells sorted from blood. Sample subset: CD45RA-negative fraction. The receptors stem from a man aged 18 to 29 in good health.

This chain uses TRBV9 with TRBJ2-2; D is possibly TRBD2 (6 bases). The CDR3 covers 14 residues. Trimming took 0 bases from V and 6 from J, leaving 9 bases between them. CDR1 and CDR2 (germline): SGDLS, YYNGEE. CDR3 in DNA: TGTGCCAGCAGCGTAGTCGGGGAGGCCGGGGAGCTGTTTTTT. Protein product: CASSVVGEAGELFF.

The chain joins TRBV6-6 to TRBJ1-2; D gene ambiguous. Trimming stripped 5 bases from V and 4 bases from J, with 11 bases between. The V gene's germline CDR1 is MNHNY and CDR2 SVGAGI (reference sequence). CDR3 length: 13 residues. The DNA of the CDR3 is TGTGCCAGCAGTGGGCTCCCTGTCTATGGCTACACCTTC. Translation gives CASSGLPVYGYTF.

V gene TRBV5-5 combines with J gene TRBJ1-2, with TRBD1 matching over 11 bases. V gave up 4 bases and J gave up 6 bases; unmatched junction bases: 8. The germline gives CDR1 SGHKS, CDR2 YYEKEE (reference sequence). The CDR3 contains 15 residues. The CDR3, as DNA: TGTGCCAGCAGCAGAGGACAGGGGGCTACCGATGGCTACACCTTC. It is translated as CASSRGQGATDGYTF.

This clone was seen once. The chain carries TRBV19 and TRBJ1-5; possible D gene TRBD1, 6 bases. The CDR3 runs to 16 residues. V gave up 0 bases and J gave up 2 bases, with 11 bases separating them. Germline CDR1 is LNHDA and CDR2 is SQIVND (reference sequence). This CDR3 is CASSIESRGGNQPQHF. In DNA, the CDR3 is TGTGCCAGTAGTATAGAAAGCAGGGGCGGCAATCAGCCCCAGCATTTT.

The chain links TRBV10-3 to TRBJ2-5; the D gene is possibly TRBD1 (5 bases). In germline, CDR1 is ENHRY, CDR2 SYGVKD. Trimming shortened V by 5 bases and J by 5 bases, and 12 bases separated the two germline ends. CDR3 length equals 13 residues. CDR3 nucleotide sequence: TGTGCCATCAGTCAAGGGGCGAGGGAGACCCAGTACTTC. It specifies CAISQGARETQYF.

The V gene is TRBV28, the J gene TRBJ2-7; the D is unclear. V dropped 4 bases and J dropped 4 bases, with 17 bases sitting between them. In germline, CDR1 is MDHEN, CDR2 SYDVKM. CDR3 length equals 15 residues. CDR3 sequence (DNA): TGTGCCAGCAGTTCCACCAGAGGTCTCCGGTACGAGCAGTACTTC. Protein: CASSSTRGLRYEQYF.

Turning to this clone: Other DNA variants within this sample encode the same CDR3. The chain has TRBV6-5 and TRBJ2-7; D ambiguous. V lost 0 bases and J lost 0, with 6 bases in between. Germline V CDR1 and CDR2: MNHEY, SVGAGI. This CDR3 comprises 14 residues. The CDR3 here is CASSYSGNSYEQYF. Written as DNA, the CDR3 is TGTGCCAGCAGTTACTCTGGGAACTCCTACGAGCAGTACTTC.

As regards this clone: Other DNA sequences in the sample encode the same CDR3. The chain's CDR3 is CASSPIGGREETQYF. In DNA form, the CDR3 reads TGTGCCAGCAGCCCCATAGGGGGTAGGGAAGAGACCCAGTACTTC. V usage is TRBV11-2 and J usage is TRBJ2-5, with a possible D match to TRBD1 (6 bases). With 5 bases removed from V and 3 bases from J, the gap between germline ends came to 16 bases. Per germline, CDR1 SGHAT and CDR2 FQNNGV. The CDR3 is 15 residues long.

This clone appeared a few times. CDR3 coding DNA: TGTGCCAGCAGGGACACAAGCAGCACTGAAGCTTTCTTT. It is translated as CASRDTSSTEAFF. The gene calls are TRBV2 and TRBJ1-1, with D possibly TRBD1 on 5 matching bases. CDR1 and CDR2 (germline): SNHLY, FYNNEI. The germline V and J ends were trimmed by 6 bases and 4 bases, with 12 bases remaining between them. The CDR3 has 13 amino acids.

This clone was detected only once. J is TRBJ2-1 and V is TRBV5-1; possibly TRBD1 or TRBD2 for D (5 bases each). CDR3 length equals 15 residues. V lost 3 bases, J lost 0 bases, and 10 bases lay in between. The germline CDR1 and CDR2 sequences are SGHRS and YFSETQ. This CDR3 reads CASSWDDSSYNEQFF. The CDR3 nucleotides read TGCGCCAGCAGCTGGGACGACAGCTCCTACAATGAGCAGTTCTTC.

The genes are TRBV5-4 and TRBJ2-3, with 7 bases matching TRBD2. Germline CDR1 SGHNT, CDR2 YYREEE (reference sequence). J lost 6 bases, V lost 4 bases, and 11 bases had no gene match. CDR3 length: 15 amino acids. The CDR3 reads CASSREGGSADTQYF. The CDR3 region has the DNA TGTGCCAGCAGCAGGGAGGGCGGGAGCGCGGATACGCAGTATTTT.

The chain recombines TRBV4-1 with TRBJ1-4, with D perhaps TRBD1 (6 bases). The CDR3 contains 15 residues. CDR1 is MGHRA, CDR2 YSYEKL, per germline. Deletions cut 1 base from V and 8 bases from J, with 14 bases between. In nucleotides, the CDR3 is TGCGCCAGCAGCCAAGTCAGGGGTTTTGGGGAAAAACTGTTTTTT. This codes for CASSQVRGFGEKLFF.

The rearrangement joins TRBV7-8 to TRBJ1-2; no firm D call. The V and J ends lost 4 bases and 8 bases respectively, with 14 bases between them. CDR3 length: 13 residues. Germline V gene lookup returns CDR1 SGHVS and CDR2 FQNEAQ. The CDR3 here is CASSYGPGRGYTF. CDR3 nucleotides: TGTGCCAGCAGCTACGGACCAGGCAGGGGCTACACCTTC.